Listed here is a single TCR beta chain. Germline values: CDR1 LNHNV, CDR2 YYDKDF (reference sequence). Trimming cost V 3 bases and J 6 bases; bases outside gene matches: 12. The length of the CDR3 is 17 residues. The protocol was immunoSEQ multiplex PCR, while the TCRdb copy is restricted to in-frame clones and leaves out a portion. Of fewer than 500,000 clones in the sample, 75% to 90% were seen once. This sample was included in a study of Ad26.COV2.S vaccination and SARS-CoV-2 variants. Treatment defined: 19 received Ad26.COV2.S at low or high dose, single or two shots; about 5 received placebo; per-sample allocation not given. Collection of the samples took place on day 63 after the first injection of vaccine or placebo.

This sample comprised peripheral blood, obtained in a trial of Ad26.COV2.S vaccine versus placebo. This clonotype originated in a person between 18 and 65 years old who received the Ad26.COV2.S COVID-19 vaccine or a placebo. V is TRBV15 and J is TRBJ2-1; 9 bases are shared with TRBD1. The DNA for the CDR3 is TGTGCCACCAGCAGCCCAGGGACAGGGAATGGTTTCAATGAGCAGTTCTTC. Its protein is CATSSPGTGNGFNEQFF.